The clone carrying this T cell receptor (beta chain) was counted between two and nine times. The sample comes from a study of human T cells and chemical hapten exposure. Study background: Reading of the patch tests, which applied 0.01% DPC to the upper back, occurred at 6 days. The cohort included alopecia areata under or over 50% scalp, totalis and universalis.

Indicated time point: patch test 1, 2 weeks after DPC sensitization. Treatment described: therapeutic diphenylcyclopropenone sensitization with weekly scalp DPC. Each patch-test visit's blood sample preceded patch application. RNA extraction used unfractionated whole blood as the source of total RNA. Via MiXCR, TCRdb re-called the RACE reads, giving one row per CDR3 protein. The table shows 150,000 to 200,000 distinct CDR3 sequences, with about 14% occurring only once. Germline values: CDR1 MNHEY, CDR2 SVGEGT. The ends were cut back, 5 bases at V and 5 bases at J, with 13 bases in the middle. The CDR3 runs to 13 residues.

The sample here was whole blood, taken in connection with sensitization to the hapten diphenylcyclopropenone (DPC). The chain carries TRBV6-2 or TRBV6-3 and TRBJ2-7, with a tentative D call TRBD1 (6 bases). The receptor comes from a woman in her thirties with alopecia areata. Some clones in this sample may be carry-over from other donors' samples. The DNA of the CDR3 is TGTGCCAGCAGTACCCGGGACAACCACGAGCAGTACTTC. It yields the protein CASSTRDNHEQYF.